A single sample is the source of the 15 T cell receptor beta chains below, sequenced in a study of cytomegalovirus exposure and HLA in healthy donors. Use of 60 Vbeta and 13 Jbeta primers characterized the PCR. Generated by immunoSEQ multiplex PCR, the TCRdb table keeps only in-frame clones and is missing some. This table has about 95,000 clones, 60% to 85% appearing once. Sequenced: PBMCs. Receptor source: a woman aged 40 to 50 in good health and CMV-seronegative.

Comment on this clone: At one end, the junction sequence differs from germline, possibly due to a read error. The chain carries TRBV7-7 and TRBJ2-3; 8 positions agree with TRBD2. Per the germline V gene, CDR1 is SSHAT and CDR2 is FNYEAQ (reference sequence). CDR3 size: 16 residues. The CDR3 loop is CASSLAPSGSTDTQYF. CDR3 DNA: TGTGCTAGCAGCTTAGCCCCTAGCGGGAGCACAGATACGCAGTATTTT.

Comments on this clone: In the same sample, other DNA sequences code for this CDR3. The chain has TRBV7-2 and TRBJ2-7; tentative D call: TRBD2 (5 bases). The V end was cut by 4 bases, the J end by 5 bases, with 12 bases between. CDR1 and CDR2 (germline): SGHTA, FQGNSA. The CDR3 consists of 13 residues. CDR3 coding DNA: TGTGCCAGCAGCTCGCAGCTAGCCCACGAGCAGTACTTC. Protein sequence: CASSSQLAHEQYF.

The table lists this clone with a count of one. This chain connects TRBV7-9 to TRBJ1-2, with D maybe TRBD1 (6 bases). The V end was cut by 6 bases, the J end by 8 bases, with 16 bases between. The CDR3 contains 13 residues. Germline V gene data show CDR1 as SEHNR and CDR2 as FQNEAQ (reference sequence). CDR3 protein: CASRRDRYDGYTF. The CDR3 DNA sequence: TGTGCCAGCAGACGTGACAGGTACGACGGCTACACCTTC.

This clone was detected only a few times. The J gene is TRBJ1-1, the V gene TRBV2, with a weak D call TRBD1 (6 bases). V was trimmed by 6 bases and J by 8 bases, leaving 10 bases between them. The germline gives CDR1 SNHLY, CDR2 FYNNEI. This CDR3 is 11 amino acids long. DNA of the CDR3: TGTGCCAGCAGACAGACAGGAGAAGCTTTCTTT. This codes for CASRQTGEAFF.

The chain employs TRBV6-1 and TRBJ1-2; D ambiguous. The CDR3 length is 13 residues. The V gene's germline CDR1 is MNHNS and CDR2 SASEGT. Trimming took off 0 bases at V and 7 bases at J, with 9 bases between the two ends. The CDR3 loop reads CASSEALYSGYTF. CDR3 nucleotide sequence: TGTGCCAGCAGTGAAGCCTTATATTCTGGCTACACCTTC.

The V and J genes are TRBV13 and TRBJ2-7; D is possibly TRBD1 (5 bases). V was trimmed by 4 bases and J by 1 base, leaving 11 bases between them. Per germline, CDR1 PRHDT and CDR2 FYEKMQ (reference sequence). CDR3 length equals 14 residues. CDR3 amino acids: CASSSRQNSYEQYF. In DNA form, the CDR3 reads TGTGCCAGCAGCTCCAGACAGAATTCCTACGAGCAGTACTTC.

The chain has TRBV28 and TRBJ1-2; a possible D gene is TRBD1 (6 bases). From germline, CDR1 is MDHEN and CDR2 SYDVKM. The CDR3 is 12 residues long. Trimming cost V 5 bases and J 11 bases, with 15 bases left between them. The CDR3 bases are TGTGCCAGCAGTCCCACAGGACAGCTGTACACCTTC. Residues: CASSPTGQLYTF.

The chain recombines TRBV6-5 with TRBJ2-7; tentatively, D is TRBD1 (6 bases). Trimming removed 0 bases from V and 2 bases from J, with 11 bases in between. This CDR3 has 15 amino acids. The V gene's germline CDR1 is MNHEY and CDR2 SVGAGI. CDR3 nucleotides: TGTGCCAGCAGTTACTCCCGGGACACCGCCTACGAGCAGTACTTC. Translating it yields CASSYSRDTAYEQYF.

The V call is TRBV7-8, the J call TRBJ2-3; 7 bases align to TRBD2. From germline, CDR1 is SGHVS and CDR2 FQNEAQ. The CDR3 sequence is 17 residues long. With 5 bases clipped from V and 3 bases from J, the junction kept 14 bases outside the gene matches. The CDR3 loop is CASSLGGGIRGTDTQYF. DNA of the CDR3: TGTGCCAGCAGCCTTGGGGGGGGGATTAGGGGTACAGATACGCAGTATTTT.

This clone was detected a few times. The chain's CDR3 is CAISWRCFGNQPQHF. The CDR3, as DNA: TGTGCCATCAGTTGGAGGTGTTTCGGCAATCAGCCCCAGCATTTT. This chain links TRBV10-3 with TRBJ1-5; no definite D call. Per the germline V gene, CDR1 is ENHRY and CDR2 is SYGVKD. This CDR3 is 15 amino acids long. Trimming took off 5 bases at V and 2 bases at J, with 13 bases between the two ends.

The V and J genes are TRBV14 and TRBJ2-1; D gene ambiguous. The CDR3 is made up of 12 amino acids. Germline values: CDR1 SGHDN, CDR2 FVKESK. V lost 4 bases, J lost 9 bases, and 10 bases lay in between. The CDR3 bases are TGTGCCAGCAGCCGTCTTGTCGGTGAGCAGTTCTTC. Protein sequence: CASSRLVGEQFF.

The chain is built from TRBV27 and TRBJ2-1; 11 positions match TRBD2. Germline V gene data show CDR1 as MNHEY and CDR2 as SMNVEV (reference sequence). The CDR3 contains 19 residues. V lost 2 bases and J lost 4; bases outside the gene matches: 13. CDR3 DNA: TGTGCCAGCAGTTTAGAAGGGCTAGCGGGGGGCCCCTCGTACAATGAGCAGTTCTTC. Its protein is CASSLEGLAGGPSYNEQFF.

The J gene is TRBJ2-2, the V gene TRBV7-3, with 7 bases that match TRBD1. CDR1 is SGHTA, CDR2 FQGTGA, per germline. CDR3 length: 18 residues. Losses at the gene ends were 4 bases for V and 2 bases for J; bases not matched to a gene: 13. CDR3 sequence reads: CASSSYTQTGLNTGELFF. CDR3 DNA: TGTGCCAGCAGCTCCTACACCCAGACAGGGCTCAACACCGGGGAGCTGTTTTTT. The whole variable domain, filled in from reference TRBV7-3 and TRBJ2-2, reads GAGVSQTPSNKVTEKGKYVELRCDPISGHTALYWYRQSLGQGPEFLIYFQGTGAADDSGLPNDRFFAVRPEGSVSTLKIQRTERGDSAVYLCASSSYTQTGLNTGELFFGEGSRLTVL.

The rearrangement links TRBV4-1 to TRBJ1-5; D gene unclear. The ends were cut back, 4 bases at V and 0 bases at J, with 13 bases in the middle. Germline V lookup: CDR1 MGHRA, CDR2 YSYEKL. CDR3 length equals 16 residues. The CDR3 DNA is TGCGCCAGCAGCCTCGAGGGTGGGAGTAGCAATCAGCCCCAGCATTTT. It is translated as CASSLEGGSSNQPQHF.

This clone was detected only a few times. The chain recombines TRBV4-1 with TRBJ2-2, with a tentative D call TRBD1 (6 bases). CDR1 is MGHRA, CDR2 YSYEKL, per germline. V lost 3 bases and J 0 bases, leaving 14 bases between the germline ends. The CDR3 extends over 17 amino acids. In DNA form, the CDR3 reads TGCGCCAGCAGCCACCCTAGGACAGAGACGAACACCGGGGAGCTGTTTTTT. Its protein is CASSHPRTETNTGELFF.